A single sample is the source of the 18 T cell receptor beta chains below, sequenced in a study of blood T cells in healthy people across ages. Using a J-beta primer mix together with a sample-barcoded 5' primer, a second PCR was run for about 6 to 11 cycles. TCRdb fed the 5' RACE reads into MiXCR, producing one record per CDR3 protein. The sample has under 1 million distinct CDR3 sequences, around 43% seen once; the top ten hold roughly 19%. The sequencing sample was made of blood. The origin of the receptors is a man aged 60-69 years in good health.

To note about this clonotype: One end of the junction is discordant with germline, which a read error may explain. The V gene is TRBV3-1, the J gene TRBJ1-5; perhaps TRBD1 as D (5 bases). Germline CDR1 reads LGHDT; CDR2 reads YNNKEL (reference sequence). This CDR3 contains 16 residues. This chain's CDR3 is CASSQSRGGSNQPQHF. In DNA form, the CDR3 reads TGCGCCAGCAGCCAAAGTCGGGGGGGGAGCAATCAGCCCCAGCATTTT.

The chain joins TRBV4-3 to TRBJ2-7, with D uncertain. CDR3 length: 15 amino acids. Trimming stripped 0 bases from V and 2 bases from J, with 11 bases between. Germline values: CDR1 LGHNA, CDR2 YSLEER. Here the CDR3 DNA reads TGCGCCAGCAGCCAAGAGGTCGGCCATCCCTACGAGCAGTACTTC. It specifies CASSQEVGHPYEQYF.

This sequence joins TRBV13 and TRBJ2-5; D perhaps matches TRBD2 (6 bases). Germline CDR1 is PRHDT and CDR2 is FYEKMQ (reference sequence). The CDR3 has 15 amino acids. V lost 5 bases and J lost 1, with 14 bases in between. In nucleotides, the CDR3 is TGTGCCAGCAGCCGACGACTAGTGAGCCAAGAGACCCAGTACTTC. This gives the protein CASSRRLVSQETQYF.

This rearrangement joins TRBV11-3 to TRBJ1-1; D call uncertain. The germline V gene has CDR1 SGHNT and CDR2 YENEEA. Trimming removed 0 bases at V and 0 bases at J, with 5 bases between. The CDR3 spans 14 residues. The CDR3 reads CASSLELLNTEAFF. Written as DNA, the CDR3 is TGTGCCAGCAGCTTAGAACTGTTGAACACTGAAGCTTTCTTT. The variable domain in full, with the rest retrieved from reference TRBV11-3 and TRBJ1-1, is EAGVVQSPRYKIIEKKQPVAFWCNPISGHNTLYWYLQNLGQGPELLIRYENEEAVDDSQLPKDRFSAERLKGVDSTLKIQPAELGDSAVYLCASSLELLNTEAFFGQGTRLTVV.

This chain joins TRBV12-3 or TRBV12-4 and TRBJ2-5; D possibly uses TRBD1 or TRBD2 (5 bases each). V gave up 9 bases and J gave up 5 bases, with 13 bases separating them. The CDR3 spans 12 residues. The CDR3 DNA reads TGTGCCAGTACAGAGGGGTTTGAGACCCAGTACTTC. Translation: CASTEGFETQYF.

The genes are TRBV29-1 and TRBJ2-7, with D maybe TRBD1 (7 bases). V was trimmed by 3 bases and J by 1 base, leaving 13 bases between them. This CDR3 has 14 residues. Per germline, CDR1 SQVTM and CDR2 ANQGSEA. In DNA, the CDR3 is TGCAGCGTTGATAGGCGGGACAGTTCCTACGAGCAGTACTTC. This translates into CSVDRRDSSYEQYF.

CDR3 nucleotide sequence: TGCAGTGCCCTTCCGGGACAGGGGAGGTCAGATACGCAGTATTTT. This sequence encodes CSALPGQGRSDTQYF. The chain is built from TRBV20-1 and TRBJ2-3, with 10 bases identical to TRBD1. Trimming took 6 bases from V and 4 from J; bases not matched to a gene: 10. The germline V gene has CDR1 DFQATT and CDR2 SNEGSKA (reference sequence). This CDR3 has 15 residues.

The chain has TRBV12-3 or TRBV12-4 and TRBJ1-5; D possibly corresponds to TRBD1 (5 bases). Trimming cost V 3 bases and J 7 bases, with 10 bases left between them. This CDR3 is 13 amino acids long. The CDR3 nucleotides are TGTGCCAGCAGTTTCCAGGGTTACCAGCCCCAGCATTTT. Protein product: CASSFQGYQPQHF.

The chain has TRBV5-1 and TRBJ1-1, with D hard to call. The CDR3 covers 14 residues. The V and J ends lost 0 bases and 6 bases respectively, with 12 bases between them. Germline CDR1 and CDR2: SGHRS and YFSETQ. CDR3 protein: CASSLAGNRAEAFF. CDR3 DNA: TGCGCCAGCAGCTTGGCGGGTAATAGGGCTGAAGCTTTCTTT.

This clonotype came up a few times. The J gene is TRBJ2-4, the V gene TRBV29-1; no clear D. The better agreement between TRBJ2-5 and the DNA end casts doubt on the J call. This CDR3 region has 12 residues. From germline, CDR1 is SQVTM and CDR2 ANQGSEA. Here the CDR3 DNA reads TGCGGCGCCGTAGTAGACCGGGAGACCCAGTACTTC. Its protein product is CGAVVDRETQYF.

This clonotype was observed a handful of times. At one end the junction does not follow the germline gene, possibly because of a read error. This chain joins TRBV29-1 and TRBJ2-3; TRBD1 matches at 8 bases. The germline V gene has CDR1 SQVTM and CDR2 ANQGSEA. The CDR3 sequence is 13 residues long. The CDR3 loop reads CSVEGQGLGTQYF. CDR3 coding DNA: TGCAGCGTGGAAGGACAGGGCCTAGGTACGCAGTATTTT.

The table lists this clonotype with a few counts. V usage is TRBV11-2 and J usage is TRBJ2-1; maybe TRBD2 (7 bases). The CDR3 runs 15 residues. The V gene lost 3 bases and the J gene lost 5 bases, with 14 bases spanning the gap. Germline CDR1 and CDR2: SGHAT and FQNNGV. The CDR3 nucleotides are TGTGCCAGCAGCTTGTTGCAGGGGACTAACAATGAGCAGTTCTTC. It encodes CASSLLQGTNNEQFF.

The chain links TRBV24-1 to TRBJ2-1; TRBD2 is a possible D gene (6 bases). Trimming pared 1 base from V and 9 bases from J, leaving 9 bases between. The length of the CDR3 is 13 residues. Germline loops: CDR1 KGHDR, CDR2 SFDVKD. The CDR3 sequence: CATSDFLGGEQFF. Here the CDR3 DNA reads TGTGCCACCAGTGATTTTTTGGGAGGTGAGCAGTTCTTC.

There are a few counts of this clonotype. The chain combines TRBV3-1 with TRBJ2-2; D is perhaps TRBD1 (5 bases). Trimming shortened V by 5 bases and J by 5 bases, and 6 bases separated the two germline ends. In germline, CDR1 is LGHDT, CDR2 YNNKEL (reference sequence). The CDR3 loop spans 12 amino acids. CDR3: CASSAGTGELFF. The CDR3 nucleotides are TGTGCCAGCAGCGCAGGGACCGGGGAGCTGTTTTTT.

The chain is built from TRBV4-3 and TRBJ1-4, with 7 bases matching TRBD1. Germline values: CDR1 LGHNA, CDR2 YSLEER. This CDR3 spans 17 amino acids. V was clipped by 1 base and J by 0 bases; unmatched bases: 5. CDR3 DNA: TGCGCCAGCAGCCAAGTCCCCAGGGGGACAACTAATGAAAAACTGTTTTTT. This sequence encodes CASSQVPRGTTNEKLFF.

V and J are TRBV28 and TRBJ2-7; D could derive from TRBD1 or TRBD2 (6 bases each). The CDR3 consists of 14 residues. The V gene's germline CDR1 is MDHEN and CDR2 SYDVKM. V was pared by 5 bases and J by 0 bases, with 11 bases between. The CDR3 region is CASSTGASSYEQYF. CDR3 sequence (DNA): TGTGCCAGCAGTACGGGGGCGAGCTCCTACGAGCAGTACTTC.

This clonotype was detected only once. This chain uses TRBV4-1 with TRBJ2-1; 7 bases map to TRBD1. The tail of the sequence fits TRBJ2-7 better, so the J call may be wrong. The CDR3 is 16 amino acids. From germline, CDR1 is MGHRA and CDR2 YSYEKL. The CDR3 sequence is CASNPLSGGGYNEQYF. Here the CDR3 DNA reads TGCGCCAGCAACCCCTTGTCAGGGGGTGGGTACAATGAGCAGTACTTC.

The rearrangement uses TRBV28 and TRBJ2-3, with a tentative D call TRBD2 (7 bases). The V gene's germline CDR1 is MDHEN and CDR2 SYDVKM. This CDR3 is 14 amino acids long. Trimming removed 8 bases at V and 2 bases at J, with 14 bases between. The CDR3 protein is CASSGEGNTDTQYF. CDR3 sequence (DNA): TGTGCCAGCTCAGGGGAGGGGAACACAGATACGCAGTATTTT.